The 19 T cell receptor beta chains below were found in one sample sequenced in a study of regulatory T cells in long-lasting Graves disease. Investigators prepared the TCR beta libraries by applying iRepertoire HTBI primers and Arm-PCR of CDR3 regions. Each CDR3 protein is one row after TCRdb ran MiXCR on the multiplex PCR reads. The sample includes a few hundred thousand distinct CDR3 sequences, 20% to 25% of them seen just once. Regarding time point: persistent/refractory GD, antithyroid drugs over 5 years with positive TRAb. PBMCs were the source of the RNA used for TCR sequencing. Sample: peripheral blood mononuclear cells (PBMCs), taken when the disease was refractory, from a patient treated with antithyroid drugs. These receptor sequences come from a female donor with Graves disease.

This clonotype appeared a few times. The V call is TRBV19, the J call TRBJ1-4; D uncertain. Germline V gene data show CDR1 as LNHDA and CDR2 as SQIVND (reference sequence). CDR3 length: 14 residues. V was pared by 2 bases and J by 2 bases, with 6 bases between. Here the CDR3 reads CASSIKGTNEKLFF. As DNA, the CDR3 is TGTGCCAGTAGTATAAAAGGGACTAATGAAAAACTGTTTTTT.

The chain links TRBV5-1 to TRBJ2-5; D remains ambiguous. The CDR3 has 14 residues. Germline V gene data show CDR1 as SGHRS and CDR2 as YFSETQ. V was clipped by 4 bases and J by 2 bases, with 12 bases between them. The CDR3 nucleotides read TGCGCCAGCAGCCCCCTCGCTCAGCAAGAGACCCAGTACTTC. It translates to CASSPLAQQETQYF.

The chain is built from TRBV4-1 and TRBJ2-1, with TRBD2 identical over 8 bases. Germline loops: CDR1 MGHRA, CDR2 YSYEKL. The V and J ends lost 1 base and 3 bases, in that order; junction bases with no gene match: 5. The CDR3 spans 16 residues. The CDR3 coding sequence is TGCGCCAGCAGCCAAGGTACTAGCGGACACTACAATGAGCAGTTCTTC. Amino acid sequence: CASSQGTSGHYNEQFF.

This clonotype was detected only a few times. The chain recombines TRBV30 with TRBJ1-5; D gene uncertain. Germline CDR1 GTSNPN, CDR2 SVGIG (reference sequence). The V and J ends lost 5 bases and 0 bases respectively, with 8 bases between them. This CDR3 region has 13 residues. CDR3 DNA: TGTGCCTGGTCGGGCAGTAGCAATCAGCCCCAGCATTTT. It yields the protein CAWSGSSNQPQHF.

This clonotype has at least ten counts. This chain joins TRBV12-3 or TRBV12-4 and TRBJ1-2; no definite D call. Trimming took 4 bases from V and 6 from J, leaving 12 bases between them. The CDR3 covers 13 residues. The CDR3 nucleotides read TGTGCCAGCAGTTGGTTGTCGGGGAATGGCTACACCTTC. Encoded protein: CASSWLSGNGYTF.

This clonotype was detected a few times. V gene TRBV25-1 combines with J gene TRBJ2-2, with D perhaps matching TRBD1 (5 bases). The CDR3 is 14 residues long. Germline loops: CDR1 MGHDK, CDR2 SYGVNS. V was clipped by 8 bases and J by 1 base, with 11 bases between them. The CDR3 loop is CASAADRNTGELFF. DNA for the CDR3: TGTGCCAGCGCTGCTGACAGGAACACCGGGGAGCTGTTTTTT.

In its sample, this clonotype was seen a few times. The chain has TRBV15 and TRBJ1-1; a possible D gene is TRBD1 (6 bases). The CDR3 has 12 residues. Germline V CDR1 and CDR2: LNHNV, YYDKDF (reference sequence). V was cut by 8 bases and J by 1 base, with 8 bases left in between. CDR3: CATGTPNTEAFF. For the CDR3, the DNA is TGTGCCACCGGGACACCGAACACTGAAGCTTTCTTT.

In the case of this clonotype: A far bigger clonotype differs at one base, so this is likely a read error. The CDR3 coding sequence is TGTGCCAGCAGTGAAAGGCCGGGGATCTACGAGCAGCACTTC. Its translation is CASSERPGIYEQHF. The genes are TRBV6-4 and TRBJ2-7; maybe TRBD2 (5 bases). The CDR3 contains 14 residues. Germline values: CDR1 MRHNA, CDR2 SNTAGT.

This clonotype has just a few counts. J is TRBJ2-7 and V is TRBV5-1; 11 bases are a match to TRBD2. V lost 4 bases, J lost 1 base, and 7 bases stayed unmatched. CDR1 and CDR2 (germline): SGHRS, YFSETQ. The length of the CDR3 is 16 residues. CDR3 nucleotide sequence: TGCGCCAGCAGCACGGGACTAGCGGAGCTATCCTACGAGCAGTACTTC. Amino acid sequence: CASSTGLAELSYEQYF.

In regard to this clonotype: Sequence at one end of the junction differs from germline and may be a read error. This chain uses TRBV2 with TRBJ1-1; 7 nucleotides match TRBD1. This CDR3 region has 13 residues. Looked up from germline, CDR1 is SNHLY and CDR2 is FYNNEI. The CDR3 nucleotides are TGTGCCAGCAGTAGGGGACAGAACACTGAAGTTTTCTTT. Protein product: CASSRGQNTEVFF.

This clonotype was seen more than once but under ten times. The chain recombines TRBV18 with TRBJ1-2; maybe TRBD1 (5 bases). The CDR3 totals 14 residues. The ends were cut back, 6 bases at V and 2 bases at J, with 13 bases in the middle. Germline CDR1 KGHSH, CDR2 LQKENI. This CDR3 reads CASSYTDKNYGYTF. CDR3 nucleotide sequence: TGTGCCAGCTCCTATACGGACAAGAACTATGGCTACACCTTC.

The chain is built from TRBV29-1 and TRBJ1-1; D is possibly TRBD1 (6 bases). Germline V gene data show CDR1 as SQVTM and CDR2 as ANQGSEA. This CDR3 is built from 14 residues. V shed 6 bases and J shed 1 base, with 15 bases lying between them. CDR3 sequence (DNA): TGCAGCGTATACAGAAACAGGGCGAACACTGAAGCTTTCTTT. As protein: CSVYRNRANTEAFF.

This clonotype was picked up a small number of times. The DNA of the CDR3 is TGCAGTCCCCTGGAACGGGTTTCTGGAAACACCATATATTTT. Residues: CSPLERVSGNTIYF. The gene calls are TRBV20-1 and TRBJ1-3, with unresolved D. Germline CDR1 is DFQATT and CDR2 is SNEGSKA (reference sequence). V lost 8 bases and J lost 1, with 15 bases in between. The CDR3 has 14 amino acids.

This clonotype was seen a few times. The chain has TRBV5-6 and TRBJ1-5; maybe TRBD1 (5 bases). V lost 3 bases to trimming and J lost 1 base, with 17 bases between them. The CDR3 has 17 residues. From germline, CDR1 is SGHDT and CDR2 YYEEEE. In DNA form, the CDR3 reads TGTGCCAGCAGCTCTGGGGTGGACATATGGAGCAATCAGCCCCAGCATTTT. This codes for CASSSGVDIWSNQPQHF.

This clonotype was counted many times. The genes are TRBV30 and TRBJ2-7, with D uncertain. Trimming left V 8 bases short and J 2 bases short, with 10 bases between. The CDR3 length is 11 residues. Looked up from germline, CDR1 is GTSNPN and CDR2 is SVGIG (reference sequence). The CDR3 here is CAGRKTYEQYF. CDR3 nucleotide sequence: TGTGCCGGGCGGAAAACCTACGAGCAGTACTTC.

In its sample, this clonotype was seen many times. The CDR3 coding sequence is TGTGCCGCGAGAGAGGGAGGTCGCAATCAGCCCCAGCATTTT. Encoded protein: CAAREGGRNQPQHF. This chain uses TRBV10-3 with TRBJ1-5; D not resolved. CDR3 length: 14 residues. Germline V gives CDR1 ENHRY, CDR2 SYGVKD. V lost 11 bases and J lost 2, with 16 bases in between.

The V gene is TRBV7-2, the J gene TRBJ2-6; 9 nucleotides agree with TRBD1. From germline, CDR1 is SGHTA and CDR2 FQGNSA. J lost 0 bases, V lost 1 base, and 16 bases had no gene match. The length of the CDR3 is 22 residues. CDR3 sequence (DNA): TGTGCCAGCAGCTTAGGTTGGGGACAGGGTCTCAGGGGACGCTCTGGGGCCAACGTCCTGACTTTC. It specifies CASSLGWGQGLRGRSGANVLTF.

The chain combines TRBV18 with TRBJ1-2; 7 bases match TRBD1. Germline assignment: CDR1 KGHSH and CDR2 LQKENI. The CDR3 consists of 14 residues. Unmatched junction bases numbered 8, after V lost 2 bases and J lost 8 bases. DNA of the CDR3: TGTGCCAGCTCACCATCGGCTAGGGGGCCGGGCTACACCTTC. Its translation: CASSPSARGPGYTF.

V is TRBV11-2 and J is TRBJ2-2, with a possible D match to TRBD2 (5 bases). Deletions cut 1 base from V and 7 bases from J, with 7 bases between. The germline gives CDR1 SGHAT, CDR2 FQNNGV. The CDR3 consists of 13 residues. Here the CDR3 reads CASSLGAGGELFF. CDR3 DNA sequence: TGTGCCAGCAGCTTAGGCGCGGGCGGGGAGCTGTTTTTT.